This T cell receptor (beta chain) appears in the sequencing data of a study of blood T cell repertoires in COVID-19. Whole-study context: Donors in the United States, Italy and Spain gave samples during acute or convalescent COVID-19. From T cells, B-cell-depleted T cells, or PBMCs came the material, which was cDNA or gDNA.

The CDR3 has 18 residues. Germline V CDR1 and CDR2: SGHRS, YFSETQ. V was trimmed by 1 base and J by 4 bases, leaving 24 bases between them. Methods used by the authors: Nucleated cell number was recorded as an estimate derived from reference gene primer amplification. Produced via immunoSEQ multiplex PCR; TCRdb's table is partial and in-frame only. V and J calls and clone size come straight from that table; D and trimming were deduced from the DNA. The top ten clones hold approximately 2% of a sample with about 240,000 clones, around 81% of them seen once. This clone appeared once. Specimen: peripheral blood. The TCR originated in a man under 40 who had recovered from COVID-19. The chain joins TRBV5-1 to TRBJ2-7; D may be TRBD2 (5 bases). CDR3 sequence: CASSLLSPTRGATYEQYF. CDR3 nucleotides: TGCGCCAGCAGCTTGTTGTCACCGACTCGGGGAGCCACATACGAGCAGTACTTC.